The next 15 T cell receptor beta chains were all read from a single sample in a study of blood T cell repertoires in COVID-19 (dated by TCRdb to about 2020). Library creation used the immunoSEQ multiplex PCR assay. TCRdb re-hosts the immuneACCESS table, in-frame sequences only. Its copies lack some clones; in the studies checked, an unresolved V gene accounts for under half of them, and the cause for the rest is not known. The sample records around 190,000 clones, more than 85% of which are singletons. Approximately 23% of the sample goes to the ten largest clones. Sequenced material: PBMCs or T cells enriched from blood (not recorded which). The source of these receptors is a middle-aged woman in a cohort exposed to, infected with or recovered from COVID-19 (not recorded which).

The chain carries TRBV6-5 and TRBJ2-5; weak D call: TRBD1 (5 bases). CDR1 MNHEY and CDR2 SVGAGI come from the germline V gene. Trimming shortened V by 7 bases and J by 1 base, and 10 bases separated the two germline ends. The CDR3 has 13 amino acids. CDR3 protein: CASKSGLQETQYF. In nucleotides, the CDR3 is TGTGCCAGCAAGTCAGGGCTCCAAGAGACCCAGTACTTC.

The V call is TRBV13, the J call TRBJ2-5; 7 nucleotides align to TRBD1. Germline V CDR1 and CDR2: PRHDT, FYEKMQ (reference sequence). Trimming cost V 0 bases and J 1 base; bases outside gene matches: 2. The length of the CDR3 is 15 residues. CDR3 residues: CASSLGGTAQETQYF. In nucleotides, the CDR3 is TGTGCCAGCAGCTTAGGAGGGACAGCCCAAGAGACCCAGTACTTC.

This CDR3 is CASSQDSPSGNTIYF. The CDR3 nucleotides read TGTGCCAGCAGCCAAGATAGCCCCTCTGGAAACACCATATATTTT. V is TRBV4-2 and J is TRBJ1-3; D gene unclear. Trimming shortened V by 0 bases and J by 0 bases, and 6 bases separated the two germline ends. Looked up from germline, CDR1 is LGHNA and CDR2 is YNFKEQ. The CDR3 covers 15 residues.

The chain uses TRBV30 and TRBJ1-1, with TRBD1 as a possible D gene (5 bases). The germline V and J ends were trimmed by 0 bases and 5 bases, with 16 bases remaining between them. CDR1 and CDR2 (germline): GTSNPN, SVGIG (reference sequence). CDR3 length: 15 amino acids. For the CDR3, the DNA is TGTGCCTGGAGTGTAGGTCGGGGGTGGGAAACTGAAGCTTTCTTT. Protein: CAWSVGRGWETEAFF.

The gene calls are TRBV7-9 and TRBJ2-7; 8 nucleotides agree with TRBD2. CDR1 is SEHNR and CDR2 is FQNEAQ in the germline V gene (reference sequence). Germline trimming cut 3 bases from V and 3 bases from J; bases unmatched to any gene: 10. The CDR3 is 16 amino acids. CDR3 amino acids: CASSLDLGTRVYEQYF. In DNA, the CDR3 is TGTGCCAGCAGCTTGGACCTCGGGACTAGGGTCTACGAGCAGTACTTC.

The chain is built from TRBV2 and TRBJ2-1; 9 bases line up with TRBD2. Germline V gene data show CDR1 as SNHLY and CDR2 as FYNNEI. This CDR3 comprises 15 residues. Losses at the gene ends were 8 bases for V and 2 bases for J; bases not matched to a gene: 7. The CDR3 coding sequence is TGTGCCAGCGTTAGCGGGAGAGTCCCCTACAATGAGCAGTTCTTC. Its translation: CASVSGRVPYNEQFF.

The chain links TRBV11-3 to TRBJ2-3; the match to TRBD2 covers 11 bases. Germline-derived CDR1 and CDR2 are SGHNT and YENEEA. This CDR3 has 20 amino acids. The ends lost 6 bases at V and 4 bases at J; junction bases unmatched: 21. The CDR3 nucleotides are TGTGCCAGCAGGTACAGGGACAGAACTTTAGCGGGAGGGCAGGCAGATACGCAGTATTTT. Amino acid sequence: CASRYRDRTLAGGQADTQYF.

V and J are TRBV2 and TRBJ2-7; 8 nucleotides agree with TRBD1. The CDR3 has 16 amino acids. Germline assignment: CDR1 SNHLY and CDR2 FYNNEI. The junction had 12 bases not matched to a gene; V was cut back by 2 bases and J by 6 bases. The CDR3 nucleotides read TGTGCCAGCAGTGAAACGAGGACAGGGCGTGGTGGCGAGCAGTACTTC. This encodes CASSETRTGRGGEQYF.

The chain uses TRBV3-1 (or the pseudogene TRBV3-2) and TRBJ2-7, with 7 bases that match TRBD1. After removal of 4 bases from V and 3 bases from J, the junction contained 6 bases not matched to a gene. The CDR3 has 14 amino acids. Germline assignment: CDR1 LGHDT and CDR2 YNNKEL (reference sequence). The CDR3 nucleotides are TGTGCCAGCAGCCGACCCGGGACAGTCTACGAGCAGTACTTC. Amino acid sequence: CASSRPGTVYEQYF.

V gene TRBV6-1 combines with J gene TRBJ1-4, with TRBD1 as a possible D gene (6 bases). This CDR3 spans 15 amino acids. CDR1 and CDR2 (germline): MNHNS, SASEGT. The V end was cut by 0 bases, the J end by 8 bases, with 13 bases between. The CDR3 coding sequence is TGTGCCAGCAGTGAAGCATTGGGGGCCAAAGAAAAACTGTTTTTT. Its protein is CASSEALGAKEKLFF.

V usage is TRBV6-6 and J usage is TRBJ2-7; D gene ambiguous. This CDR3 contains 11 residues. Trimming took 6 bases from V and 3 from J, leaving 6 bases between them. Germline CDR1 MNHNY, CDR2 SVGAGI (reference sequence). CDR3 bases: TGTGCCAGCAGCGCCAGCTACGAGCAGTACTTC. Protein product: CASSASYEQYF.

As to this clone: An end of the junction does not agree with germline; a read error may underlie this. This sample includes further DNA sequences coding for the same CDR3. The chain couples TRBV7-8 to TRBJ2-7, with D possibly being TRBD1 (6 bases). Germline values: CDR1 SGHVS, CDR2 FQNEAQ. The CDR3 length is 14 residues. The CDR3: CASSKDRSPYEQYF. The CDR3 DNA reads TGTGCCAGCAGCAAAGACAGGAGCCCTTACGAGCAGTATTTC.

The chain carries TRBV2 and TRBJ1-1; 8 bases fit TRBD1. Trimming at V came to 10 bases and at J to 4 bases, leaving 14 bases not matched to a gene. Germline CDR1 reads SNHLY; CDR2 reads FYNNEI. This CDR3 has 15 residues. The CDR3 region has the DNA TGTGCCACCATTCCTTACACAGGGGGAGGCACTGAAGCTTTCTTT. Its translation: CATIPYTGGGTEAFF.

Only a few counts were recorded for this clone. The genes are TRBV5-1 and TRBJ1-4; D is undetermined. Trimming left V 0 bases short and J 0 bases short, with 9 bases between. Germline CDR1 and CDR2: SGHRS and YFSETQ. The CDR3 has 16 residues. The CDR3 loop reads CASSLARGATNEKLFF. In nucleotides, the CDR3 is TGCGCCAGCAGCTTGGCACGGGGAGCAACTAATGAAAAACTGTTTTTT.

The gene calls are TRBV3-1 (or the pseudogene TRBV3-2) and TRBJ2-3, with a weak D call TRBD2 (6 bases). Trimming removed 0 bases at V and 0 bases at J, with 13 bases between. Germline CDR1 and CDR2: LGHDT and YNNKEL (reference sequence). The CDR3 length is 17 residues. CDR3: CASSQDRRERSTDTQYF. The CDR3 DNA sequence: TGTGCCAGCAGCCAAGATCGACGGGAGAGGAGCACAGATACGCAGTATTTT.